The 26 T cell receptor beta chains below were found in one sample sequenced in a study of OX40 agonist ivuxolimab in advanced cancers. Clones were read by immunoSEQ multiplex PCR, and TCRdb kept only the in-frame ones, dropping some. The sample holds about 87,000 clones; more than 75% are singletons and the top ten take around 1.5%. Here the sequenced sample was CD4+ or CD8+ T cells sorted from blood, taken in a trial of the OX40 agonist ivuxolimab. The receptor set was obtained from an adult with an advanced solid tumor such as melanoma, head and neck, liver or kidney cancer.

V gene TRBV21-1 combines with J gene TRBJ1-4; the D call in the table, TRBD1, was not verified against the DNA. TRBV21-1 is deemed a pseudogene. The CDR3 extends over 17 amino acids. CDR3 loop: CASSTFKRGDSNEKLFF. For the CDR3, the DNA is TGTGCCAGCAGCACCTTTAAAAGGGGGGACAGCAATGAAAAACTGTTTTTT.

The rearrangement uses TRBV6-5 and TRBJ2-7; D is possibly TRBD1 (6 bases). Germline V gives CDR1 MNHEY, CDR2 SVGAGI. V shed 4 bases and J shed 8 bases, with 15 bases lying between them. CDR3 length: 13 residues. This CDR3 is CASSSSGQLKQYF. The DNA of the CDR3 is TGTGCCAGCAGTTCCTCAGGACAGTTAAAGCAGTACTTC.

The V gene is TRBV19, the J gene TRBJ1-1; D call uncertain. The CDR3 runs 14 residues. Per the germline V gene, CDR1 is LNHDA and CDR2 is SQIVND (reference sequence). V dropped 1 base and J dropped 1 base, with 7 bases sitting between them. The CDR3 DNA reads TGTGCCAGTAGTATAGTCGCCGGGAACACTGAAGCTTTCTTT. This codes for CASSIVAGNTEAFF.

The gene calls are TRBV5-6 and TRBJ2-4; TRBD1 matches 7 bases. Germline CDR1 reads SGHDT; CDR2 reads YYEEEE. V lost 10 bases, J lost 0 bases, and 10 bases stayed unmatched. There are 15 residues in the CDR3. The CDR3 nucleotides read TGTGCCGCCCAGGACAGGCGATTAGCCAAAAACATTCAGTACTTC. Translation gives CAAQDRRLAKNIQYF.

The V and J genes are TRBV30 and TRBJ1-6; TRBD1 is a possible D gene (5 bases). The CDR3 contains 18 residues. CDR1 GTSNPN and CDR2 SVGIG come from the germline V gene (reference sequence). The germline V and J ends were trimmed by 0 bases and 9 bases, with 24 bases remaining between them. This CDR3 reads CAWSVVTGGGARGSPLHF. The CDR3 DNA follows: TGTGCCTGGAGTGTAGTAACGGGGGGGGGAGCAAGAGGTTCACCCCTCCACTTT.

The chain links TRBV6-5 to TRBJ2-6; D is unresolved. The V gene's germline CDR1 is MNHEY and CDR2 SVGAGI. V was cut by 9 bases and J by 4 bases, with 10 bases left in between. CDR3 length: 13 residues. The DNA of the CDR3 is TGTGCCAGTCGGGTCACCGGGGCCAACGTCCTGACTTTC. Translated, it gives CASRVTGANVLTF.

V usage is TRBV7-2 and J usage is TRBJ2-4, with 7 bases fitting TRBD2. Germline-derived CDR1 and CDR2 are SGHTA and FQGNSA. This CDR3 is 16 amino acids long. V lost 5 bases and J lost 1; bases outside the gene matches: 8. The DNA of the CDR3 is TGTGCCAGCAGCCTGGCTAGCGGAGCTGCCAAAAACATTCAGTACTTC. Translated, it gives CASSLASGAAKNIQYF.

This chain connects TRBV5-4 to TRBJ2-5; 7 positions agree with TRBD2. The length of the CDR3 is 15 residues. Germline V gene sequence: CDR1 SGHNT, CDR2 YYREEE (reference sequence). J lost 2 bases, V lost 1 base, and 5 bases had no gene match. Written as DNA, the CDR3 is TGTGCCAGCAGCTTGCGGGCTAGCGGTCAAGAGACCCAGTACTTC. As protein: CASSLRASGQETQYF. Combining the CDR3 with reference TRBV5-4 and TRBJ2-5 gives the whole variable domain ETGVTQSPTHLIKTRGQQVTLRCSSQSGHNTVSWYQQALGQGPQFIFQYYREEENGRGNFPPRFSGLQFPNYSSELNVNALELDDSALYLCASSLRASGQETQYFGPGTRLLVL.

The chain joins TRBV1 to TRBJ2-3; TRBD2 reflects the table's D call only, with no check against the DNA. TRBV1 is a pseudogene locus. The CDR3 is 18 amino acids. CDR3 bases: TGCACCAGCAGCCTAACCTTGCCCCCTAGCGGGGTCACAGATACGCAGTATTTT. Residues: CTSSLTLPPSGVTDTQYF.

This chain connects TRBV18 to TRBJ2-1, with TRBD2 matching over 7 bases. Germline-derived CDR1 and CDR2 are KGHSH and LQKENI. V shed 6 bases, J shed 13 bases, and the junction held 15 bases outside the gene matches. This CDR3 is 14 amino acids long. This CDR3 reads CASSNRGEGRIQFF. The CDR3 region has the DNA TGTGCCAGCTCCAATCGAGGGGAGGGGCGAATCCAGTTCTTC. Supplemented by reference TRBV18 and TRBJ2-1, the full variable domain reads NAGVMQNPRHLVRRRGQEARLRCSPMKGHSHVYWYRQLPEEGLKFMVYLQKENIIDESGMPKERFSAEFPKEGPSILRIQQVVRGDSAAYFCASSNRGEGRIQFFGPGTRLTVL.

The chain employs TRBV6-5 and TRBJ2-7; TRBD2 matches at 14 bases. The germline V gene encodes CDR1 MNHEY and CDR2 SVGAGI. CDR3 length equals 15 residues. V lost 2 bases, J lost 6 bases, and 3 bases stayed unmatched. CDR3: CASSYTGLAGGEQYF. CDR3 nucleotide sequence: TGTGCCAGCAGTTACACCGGACTAGCGGGGGGCGAGCAGTACTTC.

The rearrangement joins TRBV7-2 to TRBJ1-2, with TRBD1 as a possible D gene (5 bases). Trimming took 1 base from V and 4 from J, leaving 7 bases between them. Germline loops: CDR1 SGHTA, CDR2 FQGNSA. The CDR3 spans 13 residues. The CDR3 reads CASSLEGIYGYTF. As DNA, the CDR3 is TGTGCCAGCAGCTTAGAGGGGATCTATGGCTACACCTTC.

About this clone itself: The germline gene is not matched at one end of the junction; a read error may be the cause. The rearrangement joins TRBV7-7 to TRBJ2-5; D is possibly TRBD2 (6 bases). CDR3 length: 14 amino acids. CDR1 SSHAT and CDR2 FNYEAQ come from the germline V gene (reference sequence). The CDR3 here is CASSPLRRGETQYF. The CDR3 DNA reads as TGTGCTAGCAGCCCTCTCCGGCGGGGAGAGACCCAGTACTTC.

The chain couples TRBV7-8 to TRBJ2-5; no firm D call. The J call may not be correct, given that the DNA end is closer to TRBJ2-7. The CDR3 loop spans 16 amino acids. The germline gives CDR1 SGHVS, CDR2 FQNEAQ. The CDR3 spells CASSARDRIGSYEQYF. DNA for the CDR3: TGTGCCAGCAGCGCTAGGGATAGGATAGGCTCCTACGAGCAGTACTTC.

The chain employs TRBV10-3 and TRBJ2-2, with D hard to call. The germline gives CDR1 ENHRY, CDR2 SYGVKD. V was clipped by 0 bases and J by 6 bases, with 5 bases between them. This CDR3 comprises 13 residues. The CDR3 protein is CAISESEPGELFF. CDR3 coding DNA: TGTGCCATCAGTGAGTCGGAGCCCGGGGAGCTGTTTTTT.

This chain joins TRBV14 and TRBJ2-3; the match to TRBD1 covers 9 bases. This CDR3 region has 17 residues. Trimming cost V 0 bases and J 3 bases; bases outside gene matches: 7. From germline, CDR1 is SGHDN and CDR2 FVKESK. DNA of the CDR3: TGTGCCAGCAGCCAAGAAGGGGGACAGGGAGTAACAGATACGCAGTATTTT. Its translation: CASSQEGGQGVTDTQYF.

This sequence joins TRBV30 and TRBJ1-4; D is perhaps TRBD1 (6 bases). The CDR3 is made up of 12 amino acids. Germline V gene lookup returns CDR1 GTSNPN and CDR2 SVGIG (reference sequence). The ends were cut back, 3 bases at V and 8 bases at J, with 10 bases in the middle. The CDR3 nucleotides are TGTGCCTGGAGCGGGGGCAGGGAAAAACTGTTTTTT. Its translation: CAWSGGREKLFF. Full variable domain (rest looked up from reference TRBV30 and TRBJ1-4): SQTIHQWPATLVQPVGSPLSLECTVEGTSNPNLYWYRQAAGRGLQLLFYSVGIGQISSEVPQNLSASRPQDRQFILSSKKLLLSDSGFYLCAWSGGREKLFFGSGTQLSVL.

The gene calls are TRBV7-2 and TRBJ1-2, with 7 bases lining up with TRBD1. V gave up 2 bases and J gave up 8 bases; unmatched junction bases: 8. Germline values: CDR1 SGHTA, CDR2 FQGNSA. The CDR3 is made up of 14 amino acids. For the CDR3, the DNA is TGTGCCAGCAGCTTACCCAGGGGGGATGTGGGCTACACCTTC. This sequence encodes CASSLPRGDVGYTF.

V usage is TRBV7-3 and J usage is TRBJ2-2; D not certain. Germline V lookup: CDR1 SGHTA, CDR2 FQGTGA. Trimming took 5 bases from V and 0 from J, leaving 10 bases between them. The CDR3 length is 15 residues. As DNA, the CDR3 is TGTGCCAGCAGCCCCCTCCCCGCGAACACCGGGGAGCTGTTTTTT. Its translation: CASSPLPANTGELFF.

This chain links TRBV5-3 with TRBJ2-1; TRBD2 matches at 10 bases. TRBV5-3 is an ORF, with its function uncertain. This CDR3 has 20 residues. The J segment lost 1 base and the V segment lost 0 bases, leaving 13 bases of the junction unmatched. DNA for the CDR3: TGTGCCAGAAGCTTGGAACGTGTACCAGCGGGAGGGCTATCCTACAATGAGCAGTTCTTC. Translation: CARSLERVPAGGLSYNEQFF.

The chain carries TRBV5-4 and TRBJ2-7; 8 bases agree with TRBD2. Per the germline V gene, CDR1 is SGHNT and CDR2 is YYREEE (reference sequence). This CDR3 has 15 amino acids. The junction had 4 bases not matched to a gene; V was cut back by 0 bases and J by 2 bases. CDR3 sequence: CASSLAGGGPYEQYF. The CDR3 nucleotides are TGTGCCAGCAGCTTGGCCGGCGGGGGGCCCTACGAGCAGTACTTC.

The chain recombines TRBV6-5 with TRBJ2-7; the match to TRBD2 covers 8 bases. Trimming at V came to 0 bases and at J to 2 bases, leaving 0 bases not matched to a gene. Germline V gene sequence: CDR1 MNHEY, CDR2 SVGAGI. This CDR3 comprises 14 residues. CDR3 nucleotide sequence: TGTGCCAGCAGTTACTCGGGACTAGCCTACGAGCAGTACTTC. Its translation is CASSYSGLAYEQYF.

The chain joins TRBV6-5 to TRBJ1-2, with 8 bases that match TRBD1. The CDR3 consists of 15 residues. The J segment lost 2 bases and the V segment lost 6 bases, leaving 8 bases of the junction unmatched. From germline, CDR1 is MNHEY and CDR2 SVGAGI. In nucleotides, the CDR3 is TGTGCCAGCAGACTTGACAGGGGACAAAACTATGGCTACACCTTC. Translation: CASRLDRGQNYGYTF.

The V gene is TRBV5-4, the J gene TRBJ1-4; D gene uncertain. Trimming cost V 3 bases and J 5 bases, with 11 bases left between them. The CDR3 spans 14 residues. Germline-derived CDR1 and CDR2 are SGHNT and YYREEE (reference sequence). CDR3 DNA: TGTGCCAGCAGCTCCGGACTGCTCAATGAAAAACTGTTTTTT. It yields the protein CASSSGLLNEKLFF.

The chain has TRBV5-6 and TRBJ2-2, with D hard to call. V was cut by 2 bases and J by 4 bases, with 12 bases left in between. CDR3 length: 15 residues. Looked up from germline, CDR1 is SGHDT and CDR2 is YYEEEE. The CDR3 coding sequence is TGTGCCAGCAGCTTATCGTGGGCGGTCACCGGGGAGCTGTTTTTT. Translated: CASSLSWAVTGELFF. Full variable domain (missing parts from reference TRBV5-6 and TRBJ2-2): DAGVTQSPTHLIKTRGQQVTLRCSPKSGHDTVSWYQQALGQGPQFIFQYYEEEERQRGNFPDRFSGHQFPNYSSELNVNALLLGDSALYLCASSLSWAVTGELFFGEGSRLTVL.

This chain uses TRBV6-4 with TRBJ2-2; TRBD2 matches at 10 bases. V dropped 6 bases and J dropped 0; count of bases not matched to a gene: 7. The CDR3 contains 17 residues. From germline, CDR1 is MRHNA and CDR2 SNTAGT. The CDR3: CASSEDGLAANTGELFF. The CDR3, as DNA: TGTGCCAGCAGCGAGGATGGACTAGCGGCGAACACCGGGGAGCTGTTTTTT.